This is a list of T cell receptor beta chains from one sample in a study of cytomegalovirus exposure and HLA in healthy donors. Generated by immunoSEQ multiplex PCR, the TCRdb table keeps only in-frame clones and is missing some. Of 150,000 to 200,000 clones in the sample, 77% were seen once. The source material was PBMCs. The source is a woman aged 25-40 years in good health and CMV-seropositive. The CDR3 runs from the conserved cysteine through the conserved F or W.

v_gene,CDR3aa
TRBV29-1,CSVIVADTEAFF
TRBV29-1,CSVGQGDGGGYTF
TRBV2,CASRTLLEEKLFF
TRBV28,CASSFGAWGQGWGEQYF
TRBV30,CAWRTSGSPTDTQYF
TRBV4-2,CASSQLAGGKYEQFF
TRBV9,CASSVGDRGFGYTF
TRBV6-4,CASSAGTDFSNQPQHF
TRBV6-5,CASNTAGAYEQYF
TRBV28,CASSLTQPIRGNIGYTF
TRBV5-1,CASSERGINTGELFF
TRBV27,CASSAVRGTEAFF
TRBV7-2,CASSLGHGGSYEQYF
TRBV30,CAWSGGGSSTDTQYF
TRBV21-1,CASSKAGAGGGCEQYF
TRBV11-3,CASSPDRVVVTF
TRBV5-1,CASSLRLAGAGNEQFF
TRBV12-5,CASAVDRVVGELFF
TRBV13,CASYRIGARYEQYF
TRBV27,CASSLLPYSSYNEQFF
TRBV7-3,CASSASLAPSSYNEQFF
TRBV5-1,CASSLGGGRAIDEQFF
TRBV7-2,CASSSRLQGSNQPQHF
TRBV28,CASSSSGRAPGELFF
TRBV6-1,CASSETGSRYGYTF
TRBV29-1,CSVGTANTEAFF
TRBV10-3,CAISESYREGNTIYF
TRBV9,CASTTGGRNTGELFF
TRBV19,CASSIRTDLHTDTQYF
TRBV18,CASSPLSGEDTQYF
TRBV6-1,CASSDRGDGNQPQHF
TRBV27,CASSSLRSAADTQYF
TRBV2,CASSAAGRGSHEQYF
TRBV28,CASSSGGLASRPTQYF
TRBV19,CASSMGTSGRPVSYEQYF
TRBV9,CASSVAAGGGPFYGYTF
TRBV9,CASSPSGTSGYGYTF
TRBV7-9,CASSFGTEEDTQYF
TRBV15,CATSLGQGETQYF
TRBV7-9,CASSLGQNNNYGYTF
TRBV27,CASRGLAGGEQFF
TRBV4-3,CASSQDFGTTNTGELFF
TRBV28,CASSGHGGGDNQPQHF
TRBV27,CASSSTPLFRTDGNTIYF
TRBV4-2,CASSLTGGVGSGNTIYF
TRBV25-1,CASSEWGRGGETQYF
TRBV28,CASTRLAGFSSYEQYF
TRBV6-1,CASSEPVGAFF
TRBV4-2,CASSQDGGVNEQFF
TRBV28,CASRGASGGYTF
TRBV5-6,CASSRSSGSWGYEQYF
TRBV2,CASRPGTTFLETQYF
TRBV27,CASSRLQDGPKAFF
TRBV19,CATIGLRRGQQPQHF
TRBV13,CASTLTGELFF